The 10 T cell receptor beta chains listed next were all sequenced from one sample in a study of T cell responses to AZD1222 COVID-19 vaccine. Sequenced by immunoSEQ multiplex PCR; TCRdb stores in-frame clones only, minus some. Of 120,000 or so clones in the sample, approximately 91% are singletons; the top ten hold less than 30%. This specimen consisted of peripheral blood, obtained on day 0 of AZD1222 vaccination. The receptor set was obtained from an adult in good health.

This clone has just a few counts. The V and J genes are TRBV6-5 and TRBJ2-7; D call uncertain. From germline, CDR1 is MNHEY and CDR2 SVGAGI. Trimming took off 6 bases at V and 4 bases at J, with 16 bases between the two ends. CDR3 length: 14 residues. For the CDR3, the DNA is TGTGCCAGCAGAGGCTGGCAGGAGCCATACGAGCAGTACTTC. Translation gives CASRGWQEPYEQYF.

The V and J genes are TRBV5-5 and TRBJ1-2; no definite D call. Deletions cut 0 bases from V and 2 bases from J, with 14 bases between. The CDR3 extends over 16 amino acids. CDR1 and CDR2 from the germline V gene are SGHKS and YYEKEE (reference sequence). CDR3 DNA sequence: TGTGCCAGCAGCTTGGATGTAGGAGCCGGCAACTATGGCTACACCTTC. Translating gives CASSLDVGAGNYGYTF.

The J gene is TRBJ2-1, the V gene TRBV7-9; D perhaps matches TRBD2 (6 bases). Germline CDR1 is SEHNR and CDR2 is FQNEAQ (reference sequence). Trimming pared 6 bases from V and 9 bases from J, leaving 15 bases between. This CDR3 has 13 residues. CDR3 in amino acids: CASSFPTGSEQFF. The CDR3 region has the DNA TGTGCCAGCAGTTTCCCGACCGGGAGTGAGCAGTTCTTC.

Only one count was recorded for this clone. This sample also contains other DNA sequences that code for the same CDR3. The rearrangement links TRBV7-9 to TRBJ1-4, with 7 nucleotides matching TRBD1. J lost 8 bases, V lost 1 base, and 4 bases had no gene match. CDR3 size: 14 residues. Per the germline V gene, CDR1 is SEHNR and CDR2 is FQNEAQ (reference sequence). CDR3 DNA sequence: TGTGCCAGCAGCTTAGGACAGGGAGGCGAAAAACTGTTTTTT. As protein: CASSLGQGGEKLFF.

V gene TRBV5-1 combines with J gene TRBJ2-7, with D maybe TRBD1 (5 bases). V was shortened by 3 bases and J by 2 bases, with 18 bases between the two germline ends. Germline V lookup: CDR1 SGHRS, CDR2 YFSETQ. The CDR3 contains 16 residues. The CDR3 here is CASSSSPGAGTYEQYF. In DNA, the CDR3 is TGCGCCAGCAGCTCCAGCCCTGGAGCAGGGACCTACGAGCAGTACTTC.

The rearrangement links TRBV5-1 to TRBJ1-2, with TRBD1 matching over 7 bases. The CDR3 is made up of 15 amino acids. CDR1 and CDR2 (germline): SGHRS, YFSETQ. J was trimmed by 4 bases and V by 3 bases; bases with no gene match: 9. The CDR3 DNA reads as TGCGCCAGCAGCTCGGGACAGTCCCTCTCCTATGGCTACACCTTC. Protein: CASSSGQSLSYGYTF.

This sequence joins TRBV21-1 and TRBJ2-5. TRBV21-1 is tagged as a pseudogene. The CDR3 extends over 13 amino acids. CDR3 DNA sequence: TGTGCCAGCAGCGACTACACAGGAGAGACCCAGTACTTC. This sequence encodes CASSDYTGETQYF.

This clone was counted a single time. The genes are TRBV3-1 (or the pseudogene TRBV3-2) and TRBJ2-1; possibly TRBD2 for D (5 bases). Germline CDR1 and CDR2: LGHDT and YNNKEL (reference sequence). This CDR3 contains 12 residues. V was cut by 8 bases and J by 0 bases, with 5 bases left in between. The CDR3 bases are TGTGCCAGCGGGAGCTCCTACAATGAGCAGTTCTTC. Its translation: CASGSSYNEQFF.

CDR3 amino acids: CASSQTGTPFQETQYF. CDR3 DNA sequence: TGTGCCAGCAGCCAGACCGGGACTCCCTTCCAAGAGACCCAGTACTTC. The chain uses TRBV14 and TRBJ2-5, with D possibly being TRBD2 (6 bases). Germline CDR1 is SGHDN and CDR2 is FVKESK. Between the trimmed V and J ends, which lost 3 bases and 1 base, there was a span of 15 bases. The CDR3 length is 16 residues.

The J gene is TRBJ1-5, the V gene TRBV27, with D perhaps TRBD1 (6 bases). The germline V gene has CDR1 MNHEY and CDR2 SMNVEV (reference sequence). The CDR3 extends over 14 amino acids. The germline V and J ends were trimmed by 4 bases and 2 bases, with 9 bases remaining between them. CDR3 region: CASSSQGGNQPQHF. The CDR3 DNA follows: TGTGCCAGCAGTTCACAGGGTGGCAATCAGCCCCAGCATTTT.